The 10 T cell receptor beta chains below all came from one sample that was sequenced in a study of T cell repertoires in cytomegalovirus infection (dated by TCRdb to about 2019). The sequencer was an Illumina HiSeq 1500. The raw public reads went through TCRdb reprocessing: fastp at Q25, MiXCR clone calling, in-frame beta chains kept. Every entry covers one CDR3 protein and lists the most common genes and DNA from its rows. Present in this sample are roughly 49,000 distinct CDR3 sequences, approximately 20% of which were seen just once. About 18% of the sample rests with the top ten. These receptors lack a known antigen. Sequenced input: PBMCs, sequenced either directly or after in vitro stimulation (not recorded which). These receptors were taken from a human donor in good health (CMV status not recorded). Some clones in this sample may be carry-over from other donors' samples.

This clonotype was seen a handful of times. This chain uses TRBV12-3 or TRBV12-4 with TRBJ2-5; D assignment may be TRBD1 or TRBD2 (5 bases each). V lost 5 bases and J 2 bases, leaving 9 bases between the germline ends. The CDR3 length is 13 residues. CDR3 DNA sequence: TGTGCCAGCAGTGGGGGAGCACAAGAGACCCAGTACTTC. Encoded protein: CASSGGAQETQYF.

This clonotype has a count of ten or more. The chain uses TRBV12-3 or TRBV12-4 and TRBJ1-5; TRBD1 agrees at 7 bases. The V and J ends lost 6 bases and 2 bases, in that order; junction bases with no gene match: 4. This CDR3 is built from 14 residues. The chain's CDR3 is CASRQDRGNQPQHF. In DNA, the CDR3 is TGTGCCAGCAGACAAGACAGGGGCAATCAGCCCCAGCATTTT.

This clonotype has just a few counts. The chain carries TRBV5-6 and TRBJ2-5; no clear D. The V and J ends lost 4 bases and 1 base respectively, with 8 bases between them. Germline values: CDR1 SGHDT, CDR2 YYEEEE. The length of the CDR3 is 13 residues. The CDR3 DNA reads TGTGCCAGCAGCCCCGGATCCCAAGAGACCCAGTACTTC. This gives the protein CASSPGSQETQYF.

The rearrangement links TRBV29-1 to TRBJ1-2; D is possibly TRBD1 (5 bases). CDR1 is SQVTM, CDR2 ANQGSEA, per germline. Trimming removed 5 bases at V and 8 bases at J, with 12 bases between. CDR3 length: 11 residues. Written as DNA, the CDR3 is TGCAGCGTTACCAGACAGAGAGGCTACACCTTC. It is translated as CSVTRQRGYTF.

This clonotype was seen at least ten times. V is TRBV7-9 and J is TRBJ1-2; no clear D. The germline gives CDR1 SEHNR, CDR2 FQNEAQ (reference sequence). The CDR3 covers 13 residues. Deletions cut 3 bases from V and 4 bases from J, with 9 bases between. The CDR3 nucleotides read TGTGCCAGCAGCTTCAAAGGATCCTATGGCTACACCTTC. Translating it yields CASSFKGSYGYTF. Variable domain in full (rest from reference TRBV7-9 and TRBJ1-2): DTGVSQNPRHKITKRGQNVTFRCDPISEHNRLYWYRQTLGQGPEFLTYFQNEAQLEKSRLLSDRFSAERPKGSFSTLEIQRTEQGDSAMYLCASSFKGSYGYTFGSGTRLTVV.

This clonotype was counted ten times or more. The genes are TRBV11-2 and TRBJ2-1; possibly TRBD2 for D (6 bases). CDR1 and CDR2 (germline): SGHAT, FQNNGV. V lost 6 bases to trimming and J lost 2 bases, with 26 bases between them. The CDR3 loop spans 19 amino acids. Here the CDR3 reads CASRLSSGVTRAPYNEQFF. In DNA form, the CDR3 reads TGTGCCAGCAGACTGAGCTCGGGAGTTACACGGGCCCCCTACAATGAGCAGTTCTTC.

This clonotype was seen a handful of times. The chain combines TRBV6-2 or TRBV6-3 with TRBJ2-1, with a possible D match to TRBD2 (5 bases). Germline CDR1 MNHEY, CDR2 SVGEGT. Trimming removed 8 bases from V and 8 bases from J, with 16 bases in between. The CDR3 has 13 amino acids. CDR3 sequence (DNA): TGTGCCAGCGCGGAGCTAGCATCGGATGAGCAGTTCTTC. This sequence encodes CASAELASDEQFF.

The rearrangement joins TRBV19 to TRBJ2-3, with 13 positions matching TRBD2. The germline gives CDR1 LNHDA, CDR2 SQIVND (reference sequence). The length of the CDR3 is 16 residues. Unmatched junction bases numbered 4, after V lost 3 bases and J lost 4 bases. The CDR3 spells CASSIGLAGAADTQYF. As DNA, the CDR3 is TGTGCCAGTAGTATTGGACTAGCGGGAGCGGCAGATACGCAGTATTTT.

This clonotype was detected ten times or more. The rearrangement joins TRBV11-2 to TRBJ2-1; D not certain. With 4 bases removed from V and 9 bases from J, the gap between germline ends came to 10 bases. Germline assignment: CDR1 SGHAT and CDR2 FQNNGV. The CDR3 spans 12 residues. CDR3 sequence: CASSSPSGEQFF. The CDR3, as DNA: TGTGCCAGCAGCTCCCCTTCTGGTGAGCAGTTCTTC.

This clonotype was recorded a few times. The chain links TRBV7-6 to TRBJ2-5, with D uncertain. The CDR3 spans 13 residues. The V gene's germline CDR1 is SGHVS and CDR2 FNYEAQ. The V gene lost 3 bases and the J gene lost 9 bases, with 14 bases spanning the gap. In nucleotides, the CDR3 is TGTGCCAGCAGCTTGGAGATAGGGAAGGCCCAGTACTTC. Its translation is CASSLEIGKAQYF.